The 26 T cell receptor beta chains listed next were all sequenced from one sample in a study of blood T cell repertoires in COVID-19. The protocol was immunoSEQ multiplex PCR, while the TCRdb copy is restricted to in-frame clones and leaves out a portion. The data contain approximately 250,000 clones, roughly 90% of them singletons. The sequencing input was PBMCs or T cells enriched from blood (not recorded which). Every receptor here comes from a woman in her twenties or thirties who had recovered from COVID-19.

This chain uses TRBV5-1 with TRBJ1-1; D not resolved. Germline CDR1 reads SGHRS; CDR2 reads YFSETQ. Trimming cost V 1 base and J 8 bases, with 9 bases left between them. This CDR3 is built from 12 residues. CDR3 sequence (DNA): TGCGCCAGCAGCTTGACGTCCGAGGAAGCTTTCTTT. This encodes CASSLTSEEAFF.

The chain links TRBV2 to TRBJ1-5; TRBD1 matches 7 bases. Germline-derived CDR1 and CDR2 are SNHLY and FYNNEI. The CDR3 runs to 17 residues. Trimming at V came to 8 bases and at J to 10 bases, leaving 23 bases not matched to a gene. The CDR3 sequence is CASAKGTGTANREPQHF. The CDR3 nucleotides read TGTGCCAGCGCAAAAGGGACCGGGACAGCAAATCGGGAACCCCAGCATTTT.

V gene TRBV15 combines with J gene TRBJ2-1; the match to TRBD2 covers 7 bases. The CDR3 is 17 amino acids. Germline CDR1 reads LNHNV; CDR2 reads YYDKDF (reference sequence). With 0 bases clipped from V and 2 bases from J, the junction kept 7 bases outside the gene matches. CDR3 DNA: TGTGCCACCAGCAGAGATGGGGGGGGATGGACCTACAATGAGCAGTTCTTC. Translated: CATSRDGGGWTYNEQFF.

The CDR3 DNA sequence: TGTGCCAGCAGCCCACGACCGGGGGGGAACACTGAAGCTTTCTTT. This encodes CASSPRPGGNTEAFF. The chain employs TRBV3-1 (or the pseudogene TRBV3-2) and TRBJ1-1, with D possibly being TRBD1 (5 bases). The germline V gene encodes CDR1 LGHDT and CDR2 YNNKEL (reference sequence). V lost 4 bases and J lost 1, with 13 bases in between. This CDR3 is built from 15 residues.

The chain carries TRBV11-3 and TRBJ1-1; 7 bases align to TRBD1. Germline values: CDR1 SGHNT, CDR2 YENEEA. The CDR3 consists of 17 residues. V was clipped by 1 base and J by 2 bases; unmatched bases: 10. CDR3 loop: CASSLGDRVVPNTEAFF. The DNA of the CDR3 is TGTGCCAGCAGCTTAGGAGACAGGGTGGTGCCCAACACTGAAGCTTTCTTT.

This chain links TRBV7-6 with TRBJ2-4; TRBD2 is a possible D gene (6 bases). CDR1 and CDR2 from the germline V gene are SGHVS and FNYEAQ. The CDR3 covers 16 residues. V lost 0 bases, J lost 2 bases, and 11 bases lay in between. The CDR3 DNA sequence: TGTGCCAGCAGCTTAGCGCCACGGGGGACCAAAAACATTCAGTACTTC. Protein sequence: CASSLAPRGTKNIQYF.

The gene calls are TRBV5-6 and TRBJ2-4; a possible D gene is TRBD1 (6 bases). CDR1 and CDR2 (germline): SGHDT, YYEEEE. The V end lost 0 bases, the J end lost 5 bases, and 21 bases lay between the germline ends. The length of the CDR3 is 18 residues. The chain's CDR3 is CASSLVVPQGLWQNIQYF. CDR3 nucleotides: TGTGCCAGCAGCTTGGTAGTTCCCCAGGGGCTCTGGCAAAACATTCAGTACTTC.

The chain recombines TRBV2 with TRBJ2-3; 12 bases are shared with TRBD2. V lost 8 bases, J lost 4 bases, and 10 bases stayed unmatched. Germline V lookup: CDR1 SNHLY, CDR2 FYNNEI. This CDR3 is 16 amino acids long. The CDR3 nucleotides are TGTGCCAGCTCCCCACTACTAGCGGGGGGTGCAGATACGCAGTATTTT. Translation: CASSPLLAGGADTQYF.

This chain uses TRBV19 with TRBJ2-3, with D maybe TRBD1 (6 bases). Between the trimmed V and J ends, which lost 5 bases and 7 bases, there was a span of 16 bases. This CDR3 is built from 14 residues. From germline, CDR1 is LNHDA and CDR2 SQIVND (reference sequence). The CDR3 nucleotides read TGTGCCAGTAGTGCCAGCCCGGGACAACATACGCAGTATTTT. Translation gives CASSASPGQHTQYF.

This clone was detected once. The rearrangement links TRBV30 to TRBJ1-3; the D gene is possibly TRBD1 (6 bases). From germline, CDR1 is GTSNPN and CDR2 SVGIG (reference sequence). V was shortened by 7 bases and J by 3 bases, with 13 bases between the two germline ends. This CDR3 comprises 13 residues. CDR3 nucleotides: TGTGCCTTATACAGGGAGAATGGAAACACCATATATTTT. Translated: CALYRENGNTIYF.

The CDR3 DNA is TGTGCCAGCAGCTTAGAACTCCTCTCCTACGAGCAGTACTTC. Residues: CASSLELLSYEQYF. This sequence joins TRBV7-6 and TRBJ2-7; no clear D. Trimming left V 1 base short and J 0 bases short, with 7 bases between. Germline V lookup: CDR1 SGHVS, CDR2 FNYEAQ. The CDR3 has 14 residues.

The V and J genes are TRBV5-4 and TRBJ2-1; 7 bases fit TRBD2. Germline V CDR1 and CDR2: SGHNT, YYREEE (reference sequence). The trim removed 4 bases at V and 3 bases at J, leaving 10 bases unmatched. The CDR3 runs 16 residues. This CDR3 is CASSPPPSGYYNEQFF. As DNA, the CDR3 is TGTGCCAGCAGCCCGCCGCCTAGCGGTTACTACAATGAGCAGTTCTTC.

CDR3 in DNA: TGTGCCAGCAGTCCCGGCAGGGTTACGCAGTATTTT. Amino acids: CASSPGRVTQYF. The chain uses TRBV11-2 and TRBJ2-3, with D perhaps matching TRBD1 (5 bases). Germline-derived CDR1 and CDR2 are SGHAT and FQNNGV. V lost 6 bases, J lost 8 bases, and 12 bases lay in between. The CDR3 has 12 residues.

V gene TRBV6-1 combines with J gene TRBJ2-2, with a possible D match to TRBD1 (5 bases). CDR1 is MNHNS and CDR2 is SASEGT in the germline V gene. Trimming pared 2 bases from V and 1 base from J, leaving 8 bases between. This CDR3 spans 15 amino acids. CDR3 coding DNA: TGTGCCAGCAGTGAATTTAGGGGGAACACCGGGGAGCTGTTTTTT. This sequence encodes CASSEFRGNTGELFF.

Here the CDR3 reads CATRGTSGRAYTDTQYF. Here the CDR3 DNA reads TGTGCCACCCGGGGGACTAGCGGGAGGGCCTACACAGATACGCAGTATTTT. The gene calls are TRBV27 and TRBJ2-3; 16 bases match TRBD2. J gave up 2 bases and V 10 bases, and 9 bases lay outside the gene matches. Looked up from germline, CDR1 is MNHEY and CDR2 is SMNVEV (reference sequence). CDR3 length equals 17 residues.

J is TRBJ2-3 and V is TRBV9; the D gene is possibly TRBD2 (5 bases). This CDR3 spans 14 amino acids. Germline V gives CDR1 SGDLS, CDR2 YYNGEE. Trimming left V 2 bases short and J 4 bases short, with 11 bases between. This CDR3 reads CASSVAGLPDTQYF. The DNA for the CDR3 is TGTGCCAGCAGCGTGGCCGGACTCCCAGATACGCAGTATTTT. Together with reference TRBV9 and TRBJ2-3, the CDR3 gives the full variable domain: DSGVTQTPKHLITATGQRVTLRCSPRSGDLSVYWYQQSLDQGLQFLIQYYNGEERAKGNILERFSAQQFPDLHSELNLSSLELGDSALYFCASSVAGLPDTQYFGPGTRLTVL.

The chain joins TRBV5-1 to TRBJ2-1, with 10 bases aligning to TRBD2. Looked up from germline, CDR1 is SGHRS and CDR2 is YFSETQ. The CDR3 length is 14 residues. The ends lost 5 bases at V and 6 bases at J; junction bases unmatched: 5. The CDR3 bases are TGCGCCAGCAGAAGCGGGAGGGCCTCCAATGAGCAGTTCTTC. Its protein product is CASRSGRASNEQFF.

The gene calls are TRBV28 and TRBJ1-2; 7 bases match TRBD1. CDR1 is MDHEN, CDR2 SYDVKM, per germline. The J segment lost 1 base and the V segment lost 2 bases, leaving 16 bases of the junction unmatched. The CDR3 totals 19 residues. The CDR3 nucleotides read TGTGCCAGCAGTTTACTTCTCGACAGGGTGCCCGTAGATAACTATGGCTACACCTTC. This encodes CASSLLLDRVPVDNYGYTF.

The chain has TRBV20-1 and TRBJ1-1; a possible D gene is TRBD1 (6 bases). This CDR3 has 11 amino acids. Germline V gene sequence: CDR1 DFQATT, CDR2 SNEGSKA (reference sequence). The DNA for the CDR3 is TGCAGCGGGGGGACAACCACTGAAGCTTTCTTT. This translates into CSGGTTTEAFF.

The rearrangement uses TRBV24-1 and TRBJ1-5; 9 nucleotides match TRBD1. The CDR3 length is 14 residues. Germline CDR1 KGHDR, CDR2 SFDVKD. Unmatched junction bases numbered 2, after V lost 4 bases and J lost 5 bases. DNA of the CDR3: TGTGCCACCAGTGAGACAGGGGGAGATCAGCCCCAGCATTTT. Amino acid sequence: CATSETGGDQPQHF.

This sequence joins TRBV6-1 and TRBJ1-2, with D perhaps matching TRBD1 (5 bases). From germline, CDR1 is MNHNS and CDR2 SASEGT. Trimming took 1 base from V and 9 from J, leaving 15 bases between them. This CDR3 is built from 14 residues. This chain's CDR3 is CASSEVGGEASYTF. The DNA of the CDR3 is TGTGCCAGCAGTGAAGTCGGGGGTGAAGCGAGCTACACCTTC.

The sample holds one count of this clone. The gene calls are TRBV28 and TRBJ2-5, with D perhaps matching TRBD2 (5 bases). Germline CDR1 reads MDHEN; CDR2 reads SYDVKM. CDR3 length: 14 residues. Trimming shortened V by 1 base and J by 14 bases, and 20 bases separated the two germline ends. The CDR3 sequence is CASSLYPKKIEGYF. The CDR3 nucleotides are TGTGCCAGCAGTTTATACCCGAAAAAAATTGAGGGATACTTC.

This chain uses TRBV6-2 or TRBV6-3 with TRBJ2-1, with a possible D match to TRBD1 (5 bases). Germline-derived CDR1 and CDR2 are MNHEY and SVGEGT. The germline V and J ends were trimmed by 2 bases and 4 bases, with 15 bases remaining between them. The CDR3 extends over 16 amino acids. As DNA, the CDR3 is TGTGCCAGCAGTTACGTCCAGGGCGACGGTTACAATGAGCAGTTCTTC. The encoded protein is CASSYVQGDGYNEQFF.

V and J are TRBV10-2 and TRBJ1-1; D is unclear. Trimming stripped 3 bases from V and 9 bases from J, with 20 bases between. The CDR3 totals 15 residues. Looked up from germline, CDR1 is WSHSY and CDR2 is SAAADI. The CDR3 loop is CASSEWKTDGEKAFF. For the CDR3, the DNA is TGCGCCAGCAGTGAATGGAAGACTGACGGGGAGAAAGCTTTCTTT.

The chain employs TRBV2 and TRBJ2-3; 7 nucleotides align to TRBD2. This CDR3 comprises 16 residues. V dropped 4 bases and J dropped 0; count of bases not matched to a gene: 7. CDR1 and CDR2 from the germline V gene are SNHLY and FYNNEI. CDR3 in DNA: TGTGCCAGCAGTGGTAGGGAGGGGATCAGCACAGATACGCAGTATTTT. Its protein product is CASSGREGISTDTQYF.

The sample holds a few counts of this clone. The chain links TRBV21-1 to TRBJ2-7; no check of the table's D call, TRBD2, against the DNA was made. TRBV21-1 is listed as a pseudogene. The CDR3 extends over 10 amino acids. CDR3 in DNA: TGTGCCAGCACTCGTTACGAGCAGTACTTC. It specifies CASTRYEQYF.